This passage covers 22 T cell receptor beta chains from one sample sequenced in a study of CD8+ T cells in alopecia areata. RNA was isolated and reverse transcribed to cDNA, the sequencing template. The repertoire was sequenced with immunoSEQ multiplex PCR; TCRdb's copy has only in-frame clones and lacks some. The sample consists of about 180,000 clones, less than 75% of them appearing once. The sample in question was CD8+ T cells sorted from blood, obtained at week 0. The receptors derive from a human donor with alopecia areata.

This chain links TRBV4-1 with TRBJ2-3; D is unclear. This CDR3 is 14 amino acids long. V lost 1 base to trimming and J lost 12 bases, with 17 bases between them. The germline V gene has CDR1 MGHRA and CDR2 YSYEKL. The CDR3 bases are TGCGCCAGCAGCCAAGCCGCAGGCCCCCTCATCCAGTATTTT. Its translation is CASSQAAGPLIQYF.

The V gene is TRBV9, the J gene TRBJ2-1; perhaps TRBD2 as D (6 bases). The CDR3 sequence is 11 residues long. Trimming cost V 7 bases and J 9 bases, with 11 bases left between them. Germline values: CDR1 SGDLS, CDR2 YYNGEE. The CDR3 reads CASDIGGEQFF. Here the CDR3 DNA reads TGTGCCAGCGATATCGGGGGTGAGCAGTTCTTC.

The CDR3 sequence is CASSSYSGTGDGEQFF. In DNA form, the CDR3 reads TGCGCCAGCAGCTCATACTCCGGGACAGGGGACGGTGAGCAGTTCTTC. The chain links TRBV5-1 to TRBJ2-1, with TRBD1 matching over 10 bases. Germline V gene lookup returns CDR1 SGHRS and CDR2 YFSETQ. The trim removed 3 bases at V and 9 bases at J, leaving 12 bases unmatched. The CDR3 has 16 amino acids.

The chain couples TRBV25-1 to TRBJ2-5; the D call may be TRBD1 or TRBD2 (5 bases each). This CDR3 is built from 14 residues. V gave up 6 bases and J gave up 4 bases, with 15 bases separating them. Looked up from germline, CDR1 is MGHDK and CDR2 is SYGVNS. The CDR3 reads CASSAWGNGETQYF. The CDR3 DNA follows: TGTGCCAGCAGCGCTTGGGGGAATGGAGAGACCCAGTACTTC.

This chain links TRBV7-9 with TRBJ2-7; possible D gene TRBD1, 5 bases. The CDR3 is 15 residues long. The germline gives CDR1 SEHNR, CDR2 FQNEAQ (reference sequence). V was clipped by 5 bases and J by 4 bases, with 18 bases between them. The CDR3 loop is CASSQSSGATYEQYF. For the CDR3, the DNA is TGTGCCAGCAGCCAAAGTTCTGGGGCTACTTACGAGCAGTACTTC.

The chain joins TRBV7-8 to TRBJ1-4; possibly TRBD1 for D (5 bases). This CDR3 region has 13 residues. CDR1 is SGHVS and CDR2 is FQNEAQ in the germline V gene. V lost 6 bases and J 6 bases, leaving 11 bases between the germline ends. The CDR3 DNA reads as TGTGCCAGCAGAGGGGAGGGCTATGAAAAACTGTTTTTT. The encoded protein is CASRGEGYEKLFF.

V and J are TRBV2 and TRBJ1-6; tentative D call: TRBD1 (6 bases). The CDR3 covers 15 residues. V gave up 7 bases and J gave up 1 base, with 11 bases separating them. CDR1 and CDR2 (germline): SNHLY, FYNNEI. CDR3 in amino acids: CASNGGRSYNSPLHF. The CDR3 coding sequence is TGTGCCAGCAATGGGGGGCGATCCTATAATTCACCCCTCCACTTT.

The gene calls are TRBV27 and TRBJ2-1; weak D call: TRBD2 (6 bases). V was clipped by 3 bases and J by 4 bases, with 13 bases between them. There are 15 residues in the CDR3. From germline, CDR1 is MNHEY and CDR2 SMNVEV (reference sequence). The CDR3 nucleotides are TGTGCCAGCAGTTTTATGGTGGGGGGATACAATGAGCAGTTCTTC. Protein: CASSFMVGGYNEQFF.

The V gene is TRBV6-5, the J gene TRBJ1-6; a possible D gene is TRBD1 (5 bases). The ends were cut back, 0 bases at V and 8 bases at J, with 8 bases in the middle. This CDR3 contains 14 residues. Germline values: CDR1 MNHEY, CDR2 SVGAGI. For the CDR3, the DNA is TGTGCCAGCAGTTACTCGATAGGGGATTCACCCCTCCACTTT. Amino acids: CASSYSIGDSPLHF.

This clone was counted only a few times. The chain recombines TRBV29-1 with TRBJ2-7; D possibly corresponds to TRBD2 (6 bases). Germline V CDR1 and CDR2: SQVTM, ANQGSEA. The CDR3 consists of 14 residues. Trimming removed 0 bases from V and 1 base from J, with 10 bases in between. This CDR3 is CSVEDRERSYEQYF. For the CDR3, the DNA is TGCAGCGTTGAAGATCGGGAGCGTTCCTACGAGCAGTACTTC.

This clone was observed a handful of times. V usage is TRBV7-9 and J usage is TRBJ2-1; maybe TRBD1 (5 bases). Germline V gives CDR1 SEHNR, CDR2 FQNEAQ (reference sequence). The CDR3 contains 12 residues. Trimming stripped 3 bases from V and 10 bases from J, with 10 bases between. The CDR3 region is CASSFQGEEQFF. DNA of the CDR3: TGTGCCAGCAGCTTTCAGGGTGAGGAGCAGTTCTTC.

This clone was found a few times. CDR3 nucleotides: TGTGCCAGCAGTCAGACAGGGGTGGGCTACACCTTC. Translated, it gives CASSQTGVGYTF. This chain uses TRBV6-5 with TRBJ1-2; TRBD1 agrees at 8 bases. Germline V gene lookup returns CDR1 MNHEY and CDR2 SVGAGI. The junction had 4 bases not matched to a gene; V was cut back by 5 bases and J by 8 bases. CDR3 length: 12 amino acids.

The V and J genes are TRBV29-1 and TRBJ2-5; 10 bases fit TRBD2. Trimming took 3 bases from V and 1 from J; bases not matched to a gene: 8. Germline CDR1 is SQVTM and CDR2 is ANQGSEA. The CDR3 is 16 residues long. The CDR3 sequence: CSVDTASGGTQETQYF. In DNA form, the CDR3 reads TGCAGCGTTGATACCGCTAGCGGGGGCACCCAAGAGACCCAGTACTTC.

The chain has TRBV28 and TRBJ1-1, with D perhaps TRBD1 (6 bases). CDR3 length: 17 residues. Germline V gives CDR1 MDHEN, CDR2 SYDVKM. Trimming left V 3 bases short and J 0 bases short, with 17 bases between. CDR3 nucleotide sequence: TGTGCCAGCAGTTTGAACTACGGGGGCCCCATGAACACTGAAGCTTTCTTT. Amino acids: CASSLNYGGPMNTEAFF.

The chain links TRBV4-1 to TRBJ2-7, with D perhaps TRBD2 (5 bases). The CDR3 spans 13 residues. Trimming left V 2 bases short and J 4 bases short, with 9 bases between. Germline V lookup: CDR1 MGHRA, CDR2 YSYEKL. CDR3 sequence (DNA): TGCGCCAGCAGCCAAACCCGAGGGTACGAGCAGTACTTC. Translation: CASSQTRGYEQYF.

This chain connects TRBV29-1 to TRBJ2-7; D unclear. V shed 7 bases and J shed 0 bases, with 19 bases lying between them. The CDR3 sequence is 15 residues long. The germline V gene has CDR1 SQVTM and CDR2 ANQGSEA. Here the CDR3 DNA reads TGCAGCGGTCCCCCTGGGCCCCCAACCTCCTACGAGCAGTACTTC. Its protein is CSGPPGPPTSYEQYF.

This chain links TRBV29-1 with TRBJ2-3, with 8 nucleotides matching TRBD2. Germline-derived CDR1 and CDR2 are SQVTM and ANQGSEA. Germline trimming cut 7 bases from V and 1 base from J; bases unmatched to any gene: 7. The CDR3 spans 14 residues. CDR3 amino acids: CSDGGGDGTDTQYF. Here the CDR3 DNA reads TGCAGCGACGGGGGGGGAGACGGCACAGATACGCAGTATTTT.

Comment on this clone: The germline gene is not matched at one end of the junction; a read error may be the cause. The V gene is TRBV7-7, the J gene TRBJ2-5; maybe TRBD2 (7 bases). The germline V gene has CDR1 SSHAT and CDR2 FNYEAQ (reference sequence). The CDR3 is 17 amino acids. As DNA, the CDR3 is TGTGCTAGCAGCTTATCTGTGGCGGGGGCGGCTATTGAGACCCAGTACTTC. It is translated as CASSLSVAGAAIETQYF.

V usage is TRBV29-1 and J usage is TRBJ2-1; no clear D gene. Germline-derived CDR1 and CDR2 are SQVTM and ANQGSEA. V was shortened by 7 bases and J by 9 bases, with 10 bases between the two germline ends. CDR3 length equals 10 residues. CDR3 amino acids: CSAESGEQFF. CDR3 sequence (DNA): TGCAGCGCCGAGTCTGGTGAGCAGTTCTTC.

This rearrangement joins TRBV30 to TRBJ2-7, with 9 bases that match TRBD1. Germline V gives CDR1 GTSNPN, CDR2 SVGIG (reference sequence). The V and J ends lost 7 bases and 1 base, in that order; junction bases with no gene match: 8. The CDR3 is 14 amino acids. CDR3 protein: CASTGQGSSYEQYF. In nucleotides, the CDR3 is TGTGCCTCCACAGGACAGGGGTCGTCCTACGAGCAGTACTTC.

Worth noting for this clone: Different DNA sequences within this sample yield the same CDR3. The rearrangement links TRBV7-9 to TRBJ2-7; TRBD1 matches 10 bases. The V gene's germline CDR1 is SEHNR and CDR2 FQNEAQ (reference sequence). The length of the CDR3 is 15 residues. V trimming: 4 bases; J trimming: 2 bases; junction bases outside the gene matches: 5. This chain's CDR3 is CASSSPGTGAYEQYF. The CDR3 bases are TGTGCCAGCAGCTCCCCCGGGACAGGGGCCTACGAGCAGTACTTC. The complete variable domain, with remaining parts taken from reference TRBV7-9 and TRBJ2-7, reads DTGVSQNPRHKITKRGQNVTFRCDPISEHNRLYWYRQTLGQGPEFLTYFQNEAQLEKSRLLSDRFSAERPKGSFSTLEIQRTEQGDSAMYLCASSSPGTGAYEQYFGPGTRLTVT.

The sample holds one count of this clone. The J gene is TRBJ1-2, the V gene TRBV28; a weak D match, TRBD1 (5 bases). V was pared by 6 bases and J by 2 bases, with 13 bases between. Germline V gene lookup returns CDR1 MDHEN and CDR2 SYDVKM. This CDR3 is built from 14 residues. The CDR3 DNA reads as TGTGCCAGCAGAACTCCGTACAGGAACTATGGCTACACCTTC. This sequence encodes CASRTPYRNYGYTF.